This T cell receptor (beta chain) originates from a study of human T cells and chemical hapten exposure. Indicated time point: patch test 2, 6 weeks after DPC sensitization. Regarding treatment: therapeutic diphenylcyclopropenone sensitization with weekly scalp DPC. Someone pulled total RNA out of unfractionated whole blood. Using its own MiXCR run on the RACE reads, TCRdb lists one record per CDR3 protein. The sample carries nearly 95,000 distinct CDR3 sequences, roughly 9.6% recorded once. Germline-derived CDR1 and CDR2 are SEHNR and FQNEAQ (reference sequence). V was pared by 5 bases and J by 1 base, with 9 bases between. This CDR3 has 15 residues.

The specimen was whole blood, collected in connection with sensitization to the hapten diphenylcyclopropenone (DPC). This TCR came from a man in his forties or fifties with alopecia areata. Some clones in this sample may be carry-over from other donors' samples. The J gene is TRBJ2-6, the V gene TRBV7-9; D uncertain. The CDR3 region is CASSQDPSGANVLTF. The CDR3 nucleotides read TGTGCCAGCAGCCAAGACCCGTCTGGGGCCAACGTCCTGACTTTC. Supplemented by reference TRBV7-9 and TRBJ2-6, the full variable domain reads DTGVSQNPRHKITKRGQNVTFRCDPISEHNRLYWYRQTLGQGPEFLTYFQNEAQLEKSRLLSDRFSAERPKGSFSTLEIQRTEQGDSAMYLCASSQDPSGANVLTFGAGSRLTVL.